The 28 T cell receptor beta chains below were found in one sample sequenced in a study of neurological immune-mediated disorders. One entry per CDR3 protein results from TCRdb running MiXCR on the 5' RACE reads. The table lists tens of thousands of distinct CDR3 sequences, around 3.6% of them singletons. The sequenced material came from PBMCs. The receptors were sampled from a woman between 50 and 59 years old with multiple sclerosis.

There are many counts of this clonotype. This rearrangement joins TRBV6-2 or TRBV6-3 to TRBJ2-1; TRBD2 matches at 8 bases. The germline V gene has CDR1 MNHEY and CDR2 SVGEGT. Trimming took 6 bases from V and 12 from J; bases not matched to a gene: 4. The CDR3 loop spans 11 amino acids. CDR3 in DNA: TGTGCCAGCAGAGGGACTAGAGCGCAGTTCTTC. It codes for CASRGTRAQFF.

This clonotype was seen ten or more times. The chain couples TRBV14 to TRBJ1-2; possibly TRBD1 for D (5 bases). The V gene lost 3 bases and the J gene lost 1 base, with 9 bases spanning the gap. This CDR3 region has 14 residues. Germline CDR1 SGHDN, CDR2 FVKESK. The CDR3 spells CASSHAGFNYGYTF. As DNA, the CDR3 is TGTGCCAGCAGCCACGCAGGGTTTAACTATGGCTACACCTTC.

In this sample, this clonotype turned up many times. The V and J genes are TRBV27 and TRBJ1-4; TRBD1 aligns across 8 bases. Unmatched junction bases numbered 4, after V lost 5 bases and J lost 5 bases. Germline CDR1 and CDR2: MNHEY and SMNVEV (reference sequence). The CDR3 is made up of 14 amino acids. The CDR3 DNA reads TGTGCCAGCAGTAAGCGACAGGGGAATGAAAAACTGTTTTTT. It translates to CASSKRQGNEKLFF.

This clonotype was observed a few times. V gene TRBV6-2 or TRBV6-3 combines with J gene TRBJ1-5; 9 bases align to TRBD1. With 8 bases clipped from V and 2 bases from J, the junction kept 16 bases outside the gene matches. The germline gives CDR1 MNHEY, CDR2 SVGEGT. The CDR3 is 18 amino acids. In DNA, the CDR3 is TGTGCCAGCCGTATGCCCGGACAGGGGAGTATTCGCAATCAGCCCCAGCATTTT. Translating it yields CASRMPGQGSIRNQPQHF.

This clonotype came up many times. The chain is built from TRBV7-3 and TRBJ2-3; TRBD2 matches 9 bases. Germline CDR1 and CDR2: SGHTA and FQGTGA. V lost 2 bases and J lost 3; bases outside the gene matches: 9. The CDR3 sequence is 17 residues long. The CDR3 sequence is CASSLLGGGAGTDTQYF. DNA for the CDR3: TGTGCCAGCAGCTTATTGGGCGGGGGGGCCGGTACAGATACGCAGTATTTT.

This clonotype has a count of ten or more. J is TRBJ1-4 and V is TRBV5-5; no reliable D call. This CDR3 spans 15 amino acids. Germline V gives CDR1 SGHKS, CDR2 YYEKEE (reference sequence). The ends were cut back, 1 base at V and 7 bases at J, with 14 bases in the middle. The CDR3 DNA follows: TGTGCCAGCAGCTTGAGGGATGCAGGCGGTGAAAAACTGTTTTTT. Translating gives CASSLRDAGGEKLFF.

This clonotype was recorded many times. The chain carries TRBV20-1 and TRBJ1-5, with D maybe TRBD1 (6 bases). Germline V gene data show CDR1 as DFQATT and CDR2 as SNEGSKA (reference sequence). The germline V and J ends were trimmed by 6 bases and 10 bases, with 22 bases remaining between them. This CDR3 has 14 amino acids. This chain's CDR3 is CSALPGHGLEPQHF. Written as DNA, the CDR3 is TGCAGTGCGCTGCCGGGACACGGGTTGGAACCCCAGCATTTT.

The chain recombines TRBV6-5 with TRBJ1-6; the match to TRBD1 covers 12 bases. This CDR3 contains 17 residues. The germline gives CDR1 MNHEY, CDR2 SVGAGI. Trimming cost V 6 bases and J 6 bases; bases outside gene matches: 9. The CDR3 loop is CASSSGQGAVSNSPLHF. CDR3 nucleotides: TGTGCCAGCAGCTCGGGACAGGGGGCTGTTAGTAATTCACCCCTCCACTTT.

This clonotype was observed a few times. This clone may be a read error of a much larger clone one base away. The rearrangement links TRBV20-1 to TRBJ1-1; no clear D gene. CDR1 DFQATT and CDR2 SNEGSKA come from the germline V gene (reference sequence). V was shortened by 1 base and J by 8 bases, with 8 bases between the two germline ends. The CDR3 sequence is 11 residues long. CDR3 protein: CSARVWEEAFF. The CDR3 DNA follows: TGCAGTGCTAGAGTCTGGGAAGAAGCTTTCTTT.

The chain joins TRBV27 to TRBJ2-3; 12 positions match TRBD2. The trim removed 2 bases at V and 1 base at J, leaving 4 bases unmatched. Germline V gene data show CDR1 as MNHEY and CDR2 as SMNVEV (reference sequence). This CDR3 has 17 residues. DNA of the CDR3: TGTGCCAGCAGTTTACATAGGACTAGCGGGGGCACAGATACGCAGTATTTT. This translates into CASSLHRTSGGTDTQYF.

This clonotype appeared a few times. Since a much larger clone is just one base distant, this may be a read error. The chain links TRBV6-6 to TRBJ2-5; 7 positions agree with TRBD1. CDR1 is MNHNY and CDR2 is SVGAGI in the germline V gene (reference sequence). CDR3 length: 15 residues. The CDR3 protein is CASSYSTGIQENQYF. In nucleotides, the CDR3 is TGTGCCAGCAGTTACTCGACAGGGATCCAAGAGAACCAGTACTTC.

Many counts were recorded for this clonotype. V is TRBV7-2 and J is TRBJ1-3, with TRBD1 as a possible D gene (6 bases). This CDR3 is 16 amino acids long. CDR1 is SGHTA, CDR2 FQGNSA, per germline. The ends were cut back, 1 base at V and 5 bases at J, with 15 bases in the middle. This CDR3 is CASSLGGLRGRNTIYF. In DNA, the CDR3 is TGTGCCAGCAGCTTAGGGGGGCTTAGGGGTCGAAACACCATATATTTT.

This clonotype has at least ten counts. The chain recombines TRBV12-3 or TRBV12-4 with TRBJ1-2, with a possible D match to TRBD1 (6 bases). Trimming cost V 1 base and J 8 bases, with 17 bases left between them. The CDR3 runs to 15 residues. The CDR3 DNA reads TGTGCCAGCAGTTTAGGGACAGCCACCCCAGGGGGCTACACCTTC. This sequence encodes CASSLGTATPGGYTF.

This clonotype has ten or more counts. The gene calls are TRBV4-2 and TRBJ2-6; unclear D gene. The V and J ends lost 0 bases and 1 base respectively, with 4 bases between them. CDR1 LGHNA and CDR2 YNFKEQ come from the germline V gene. The CDR3 has 15 amino acids. This CDR3 reads CASSQEESGANVLTF. The CDR3 bases are TGTGCCAGCAGCCAAGAGGAGTCTGGGGCCAACGTCCTGACTTTC.

This clonotype has only a few counts. J is TRBJ1-2 and V is TRBV7-9; TRBD1 aligns across 9 bases. Trimming cost V 4 bases and J 5 bases; bases outside gene matches: 11. The length of the CDR3 is 16 residues. CDR1 is SEHNR and CDR2 is FQNEAQ in the germline V gene (reference sequence). CDR3 sequence: CASSSRDRVWSYGYTF. As DNA, the CDR3 is TGTGCCAGCAGCTCCCGGGACAGGGTTTGGAGTTATGGCTACACCTTC.

The sample holds many counts of this clonotype. The chain carries TRBV12-3 or TRBV12-4 and TRBJ2-5; tentatively, D is TRBD1 (6 bases). This CDR3 region has 14 residues. Trimming left V 3 bases short and J 5 bases short, with 13 bases between. Here the CDR3 DNA reads TGTGCCAGCAGTTTTACCCAGGGGTGGGAGACCCAGTACTTC. Translation: CASSFTQGWETQYF.

In this sample, this clonotype turned up many times. V gene TRBV20-1 combines with J gene TRBJ2-5, with TRBD2 matching over 9 bases. Per germline, CDR1 DFQATT and CDR2 SNEGSKA (reference sequence). With V trimmed by 1 base and J by 5 bases, 20 bases remained unmatched. The length of the CDR3 is 19 residues. CDR3 amino acids: CSARVFSGGSGGRVETQYF. The CDR3 region has the DNA TGCAGTGCTAGAGTTTTTTCGGGCGGTAGCGGGGGTCGCGTGGAGACCCAGTACTTC.

This clonotype has only a few counts. V and J are TRBV20-1 and TRBJ2-2; 8 nucleotides match TRBD2. Germline trimming cut 5 bases from V and 6 bases from J; bases unmatched to any gene: 14. The germline gives CDR1 DFQATT, CDR2 SNEGSKA (reference sequence). The CDR3 consists of 16 residues. CDR3 DNA sequence: TGCAGTGCTCGCCCAACCGGGACTAGTATCGCCGGGGAGCTGTTTTTT. This sequence encodes CSARPTGTSIAGELFF.

This clonotype was picked up many times. The chain has TRBV12-3 or TRBV12-4 and TRBJ1-2, with D unclear. V was pared by 6 bases and J by 1 base, with 9 bases between. The CDR3 is made up of 13 amino acids. The CDR3 is CASRPGFNYGYTF. The CDR3, as DNA: TGTGCCAGCAGGCCTGGGTTTAACTATGGCTACACCTTC.

This clonotype was observed at least ten times. A junction end diverges from the germline sequence, so it may reflect a read error. The chain combines TRBV7-7 with TRBJ2-7, with 10 bases that match TRBD1. CDR3 size: 15 residues. The germline V gene encodes CDR1 SSHAT and CDR2 FNYEAQ (reference sequence). The CDR3 DNA reads as TGTGCTAGCAGCCGCGGACAGGGGGGATCATACGAGCAGTACTTC. It is translated as CASSRGQGGSYEQYF.

This clonotype was observed a few times. The chain carries TRBV7-9 and TRBJ2-7; the match to TRBD2 covers 8 bases. V trimming: 5 bases; J trimming: 5 bases; junction bases outside the gene matches: 8. CDR3 size: 14 residues. CDR1 SEHNR and CDR2 FQNEAQ come from the germline V gene (reference sequence). CDR3 in amino acids: CASSRLSRGDEQYF. The CDR3, as DNA: TGTGCCAGCAGCCGACTATCGCGGGGGGACGAGCAGTACTTC.

This clonotype was counted ten times or more. The V and J genes are TRBV5-1 and TRBJ2-1, with a possible D match to TRBD1 (5 bases). CDR1 is SGHRS, CDR2 YFSETQ, per germline. CDR3 length: 13 amino acids. V lost 2 bases and J 8 bases, leaving 11 bases between the germline ends. CDR3 nucleotides: TGCGCCAGCAGCTTTCAGGGTGTCCATGAGCAGTTCTTC. The encoded protein is CASSFQGVHEQFF.

At least ten counts were recorded for this clonotype. This sequence joins TRBV5-1 and TRBJ2-1, with 8 bases aligning to TRBD2. The CDR3 is 16 amino acids. V trimming: 0 bases; J trimming: 1 base; junction bases outside the gene matches: 3. Germline V CDR1 and CDR2: SGHRS, YFSETQ. This chain's CDR3 is CASSLAGGDSYNEQFF. DNA for the CDR3: TGCGCCAGCAGCTTGGCGGGGGGGGATTCCTACAATGAGCAGTTCTTC.

This clonotype was counted at least ten times. This rearrangement joins TRBV27 to TRBJ1-6; D unclear. V was clipped by 2 bases and J by 0 bases, with 5 bases between them. This CDR3 region has 15 residues. From germline, CDR1 is MNHEY and CDR2 SMNVEV (reference sequence). This chain's CDR3 is CASSLGSSYNSPLHF. CDR3 DNA: TGTGCCAGCAGTTTAGGCAGCTCCTATAATTCACCCCTCCACTTT.

This clonotype was seen repeatedly, ten times or more. This chain connects TRBV5-1 to TRBJ2-1, with 7 bases that match TRBD2. This CDR3 is 14 amino acids long. Trimming removed 0 bases from V and 8 bases from J; junction bases left unmatched: 5. CDR1 SGHRS and CDR2 YFSETQ come from the germline V gene. DNA of the CDR3: TGCGCCAGCAGCTTGGCTAGCGGCGTCTATGAGCAGTTCTTC. Its translation: CASSLASGVYEQFF. Full variable domain (rest looked up from reference TRBV5-1 and TRBJ2-1): KAGVTQTPRYLIKTRGQQVTLSCSPISGHRSVSWYQQTPGQGLQFLFEYFSETQRNKGNFPGRFSGRQFSNSRSEMNVSTLELGDSALYLCASSLASGVYEQFFGPGTRLTVL.

This clonotype was seen repeatedly, ten times or more. The V call is TRBV5-1, the J call TRBJ2-3; D call uncertain. The CDR3 length is 16 residues. The germline V gene encodes CDR1 SGHRS and CDR2 YFSETQ. V was clipped by 4 bases and J by 0 bases, with 15 bases between them. The CDR3 bases are TGCGCCAGCAGCCCCGTAATGGGAACAAGCACAGATACGCAGTATTTT. This translates into CASSPVMGTSTDTQYF.

This clonotype occurred many times. The rearrangement joins TRBV28 to TRBJ2-7; 10 nucleotides agree with TRBD1. Germline trimming cut 6 bases from V and 3 bases from J; bases unmatched to any gene: 8. Germline CDR1 is MDHEN and CDR2 is SYDVKM. The CDR3 is 15 amino acids. This CDR3 reads CASRDAGTGDYEQYF. CDR3 nucleotides: TGTGCCAGCAGAGATGCCGGGACAGGGGACTACGAGCAGTACTTC.

This clonotype has at least ten counts. This sequence joins TRBV4-3 and TRBJ2-1; 7 bases match TRBD2. Germline V gives CDR1 LGHNA, CDR2 YSLEER. The ends lost 2 bases at V and 5 bases at J; junction bases unmatched: 6. This CDR3 comprises 15 residues. The CDR3 DNA reads as TGCGCCAGCAGCCAACAGCGGGGATTGGACAATGAGCAGTTCTTC. Translation: CASSQQRGLDNEQFF.